The next 25 T cell receptor beta chains were all read from a single sample in a study of identifying expanded T cells in peripheral blood (dated by TCRdb to between 2017 and 2020). Library prep was done by the immunoSEQ multiplex PCR assay. Sourced from immuneACCESS, this table was stored by TCRdb with only in-frame sequences that have V and J called. A share of the clones is absent; for the studies checked, an unresolved V gene accounts for under half, and the remainder has no known explanation. For this sample the table gives tens of thousands of clones, of which roughly 90% were detected only once. The ten most abundant clones make up around 2.8% of the sample. Material: blood. These TCRs come from a person aged 18 to 75 in good health.

The rearrangement links TRBV6-6 to TRBJ2-7; D may be TRBD2 (5 bases). Trimming cost V 6 bases and J 2 bases, with 20 bases left between them. Germline V gene sequence: CDR1 MNHNY, CDR2 SVGAGI (reference sequence). The CDR3 is 16 residues long. Here the CDR3 DNA reads TGTGCCAGCAGCCACCTCGGGTATAGCGCCACCTACGAGCAGTACTTC. This codes for CASSHLGYSATYEQYF.

The J gene is TRBJ1-2, the V gene TRBV5-4; no clear D gene. The CDR3 is 14 residues long. Germline assignment: CDR1 SGHNT and CDR2 YYREEE (reference sequence). V was trimmed by 0 bases and J by 2 bases, leaving 8 bases between them. CDR3 residues: CASSLEQRNYGYTF. CDR3 DNA sequence: TGTGCCAGCAGCTTGGAACAGAGAAACTATGGCTACACCTTC.

This chain links TRBV6-5 with TRBJ2-7; tentatively, D is TRBD2 (5 bases). The CDR3 is made up of 15 amino acids. Germline CDR1 and CDR2: MNHEY and SVGAGI. V lost 4 bases to trimming and J lost 3 bases, with 16 bases between them. CDR3 DNA: TGTGCCAGCAGTTCGGGCGGCCAGCGGAACTACGAGCAGTACTTC. This gives the protein CASSSGGQRNYEQYF.

This chain uses TRBV4-3 with TRBJ2-2, with unresolved D. This CDR3 has 14 residues. Germline loops: CDR1 LGHNA, CDR2 YSLEER. V was trimmed by 4 bases and J by 7 bases, leaving 13 bases between them. The DNA of the CDR3 is TGCGCCAGCAGCCCAATCCAGAAAAGCGGGGAGCTGTTTTTT. Translating gives CASSPIQKSGELFF.

The sample holds one count of this clone. The chain combines TRBV9 with TRBJ2-7, with 10 bases that match TRBD2. CDR1 and CDR2 from the germline V gene are SGDLS and YYNGEE. The CDR3 runs 15 residues. With 3 bases clipped from V and 0 bases from J, the junction kept 3 bases outside the gene matches. This CDR3 is CASSEASGSSYEQYF. The CDR3 DNA is TGTGCCAGCAGCGAAGCTAGCGGGAGCTCCTACGAGCAGTACTTC.

V is TRBV19 and J is TRBJ2-7; tentatively, D is TRBD1 (9 bases). CDR3 length: 17 residues. The V and J ends lost 6 bases and 3 bases respectively, with 24 bases between them. Per the germline V gene, CDR1 is LNHDA and CDR2 is SQIVND (reference sequence). CDR3: CASSPGRGQGAFYEQYF. The CDR3 DNA follows: TGTGCCAGTAGCCCCGGGAGGGGACAGGGAGCCTTCTACGAGCAGTACTTC. Looking up the rest from reference TRBV19 and TRBJ2-7 gives the full variable domain: DGGITQSPKYLFRKEGQNVTLSCEQNLNHDAMYWYRQDPGQGLRLIYYSQIVNDFQKGDIAEGYSVSREKKESFPLTVTSAQKNPTAFYLCASSPGRGQGAFYEQYFGPGTRLTVT.

DNA of the CDR3: TGTGCCAGCAGGAGCCAGACAGCAGCTAACTATGGCTACACCTTC. Translation: CASRSQTAANYGYTF. The gene calls are TRBV2 and TRBJ1-2; D possibly corresponds to TRBD1 (5 bases). V gave up 6 bases and J gave up 0 bases, with 14 bases separating them. The CDR3 totals 15 residues. Germline V CDR1 and CDR2: SNHLY, FYNNEI.

The chain combines TRBV7-2 with TRBJ2-5, with 12 positions matching TRBD2. Matching the DNA end better, TRBJ2-7 makes the J call doubtful. CDR3 length: 16 amino acids. Germline V gene data show CDR1 as SGHTA and CDR2 as FQGNSA. CDR3 loop: CASSLGSSGRAHEQYF. The CDR3 DNA sequence: TGTGCCAGCAGCTTAGGGTCTAGCGGGAGGGCGCACGAGCAGTACTTC.

The table lists this clone with a count of one. The chain couples TRBV5-6 to TRBJ1-2, with 7 nucleotides matching TRBD1. V trimming: 2 bases; J trimming: 8 bases; junction bases outside the gene matches: 6. This CDR3 is 13 amino acids long. CDR1 and CDR2 from the germline V gene are SGHDT and YYEEEE. The CDR3 DNA is TGTGCCAGCAGCTTCACAGGGGTCACGGGCTACACCTTC. Protein: CASSFTGVTGYTF.

This chain joins TRBV5-6 and TRBJ1-2, with a possible D match to TRBD1 (5 bases). V gave up 5 bases and J gave up 5 bases, with 16 bases separating them. The CDR3 is 14 amino acids. The germline CDR1 and CDR2 sequences are SGHDT and YYEEEE. The CDR3 DNA sequence: TGTGCCAGCAGAAAACAGAACGAGGGGTATGGCTACACCTTC. Translated, it gives CASRKQNEGYGYTF.

The chain uses TRBV18 and TRBJ2-5; D might be TRBD1 (6 bases). In germline, CDR1 is KGHSH, CDR2 LQKENI. V shed 3 bases and J shed 5 bases, with 10 bases lying between them. The CDR3 spans 13 residues. The CDR3, as DNA: TGTGCCAGCTCACCGGGACAATCGGAGACCCAGTACTTC. It encodes CASSPGQSETQYF.

The rearrangement joins TRBV30 to TRBJ1-6; D not certain. Trimming pared 5 bases from V and 1 base from J, leaving 12 bases between. This CDR3 is built from 15 residues. CDR1 and CDR2 from the germline V gene are GTSNPN and SVGIG (reference sequence). In nucleotides, the CDR3 is TGTGCCTGGGGAGCTACAGTTTCCTATAATTCACCCCTCCACTTT. Its translation: CAWGATVSYNSPLHF. The full variable domain, its missing parts supplied by reference TRBV30 and TRBJ1-6, is SQTIHQWPATLVQPVGSPLSLECTVEGTSNPNLYWYRQAAGRGLQLLFYSVGIGQISSEVPQNLSASRPQDRQFILSSKKLLLSDSGFYLCAWGATVSYNSPLHFGNGTRLTVT.

The genes are TRBV11-3 and TRBJ1-6; D gene ambiguous. The CDR3 is made up of 13 amino acids. CDR1 is SGHNT and CDR2 is YENEEA in the germline V gene. Trimming left V 4 bases short and J 7 bases short, with 8 bases between. The CDR3 loop reads CASSSTVNSPLHF. For the CDR3, the DNA is TGTGCCAGCAGCTCCACAGTAAATTCACCCCTCCACTTT.

This rearrangement joins TRBV15 to TRBJ2-5, with 8 positions matching TRBD2. This CDR3 is built from 15 residues. V lost 6 bases to trimming and J lost 4 bases; unmatched junction nucleotides: 10. CDR1 and CDR2 (germline): LNHNV, YYDKDF (reference sequence). The CDR3 is CATSRAGGATETQYF. In DNA form, the CDR3 reads TGTGCCACCAGTCGGGCCGGGGGGGCCACAGAGACCCAGTACTTC.

This rearrangement joins TRBV28 to TRBJ2-5, with 11 bases matching TRBD2. Losses at the gene ends were 3 bases for V and 2 bases for J; bases not matched to a gene: 5. The CDR3 has 16 residues. Per germline, CDR1 MDHEN and CDR2 SYDVKM. The CDR3 bases are TGTGCCAGCAGTTTCGGGACTAGCGGAACTCAAGAGACCCAGTACTTC. Its protein product is CASSFGTSGTQETQYF. The full variable domain, rest sourced from reference TRBV28 and TRBJ2-5, is DVKVTQSSRYLVKRTGEKVFLECVQDMDHENMFWYRQDPGLGLRLIYFSYDVKMKEKGDIPEGYSVSREKKERFSLILESASTNQTSMYLCASSFGTSGTQETQYFGPGTRLLVL.

The chain carries TRBV5-5 and TRBJ1-2; D might be TRBD1 (6 bases). Germline V lookup: CDR1 SGHKS, CDR2 YYEKEE (reference sequence). The CDR3 is made up of 14 amino acids. Trimming stripped 0 bases from V and 4 bases from J, with 10 bases between. CDR3 nucleotides: TGTGCCAGCAGCTTGGTAGGGGGAAGCTATGGCTACACCTTC. This translates into CASSLVGGSYGYTF.

This chain uses TRBV2 with TRBJ2-3; D unclear. V lost 6 bases and J 2 bases, leaving 3 bases between the germline ends. CDR1 is SNHLY, CDR2 FYNNEI, per germline. The CDR3 runs 11 residues. Here the CDR3 DNA reads TGTGCCAGCAGCAACACAGATACGCAGTATTTT. Translated, it gives CASSNTDTQYF.

This clone was recorded a few times. The chain employs TRBV7-2 and TRBJ1-2, with 8 bases identical to TRBD1. The germline CDR1 and CDR2 sequences are SGHTA and FQGNSA. This CDR3 spans 15 amino acids. V shed 4 bases, J shed 7 bases, and the junction held 11 bases outside the gene matches. CDR3 nucleotide sequence: TGTGCCAGCAGCTCAACAGGGACAGGATCGAGTGGCTACACCTTC. It yields the protein CASSSTGTGSSGYTF.

The chain recombines TRBV5-6 with TRBJ2-7; D is tentatively TRBD1 or TRBD2 (5 bases each). V was clipped by 4 bases and J by 9 bases, with 14 bases between them. The V gene's germline CDR1 is SGHDT and CDR2 YYEEEE. The CDR3 runs 12 residues. The CDR3 reads CASSRDHLGQYF. The DNA for the CDR3 is TGTGCCAGCAGCCGGGACCACCTTGGGCAGTACTTC.

The V call is TRBV7-3, the J call TRBJ2-7; D gene ambiguous. The CDR3 contains 13 residues. V was trimmed by 3 bases and J by 6 bases, leaving 12 bases between them. Germline CDR1 and CDR2: SGHTA and FQGTGA. CDR3 protein: CASSFSSGPEQYF. The CDR3 DNA reads as TGTGCCAGCAGCTTCTCATCCGGGCCCGAGCAGTACTTC.

This clone appeared once. This sequence joins TRBV2 and TRBJ1-2; D is unclear. This CDR3 spans 15 amino acids. Germline values: CDR1 SNHLY, CDR2 FYNNEI. The V and J ends lost 3 bases and 5 bases respectively, with 16 bases between them. The CDR3 region is CASSDGVPPAYGYTF. The CDR3, as DNA: TGTGCCAGCAGTGATGGGGTCCCGCCTGCATATGGCTACACCTTC.

A single count supports this clone. The V call is TRBV28, the J call TRBJ2-1; TRBD1 aligns across 8 bases. Germline assignment: CDR1 MDHEN and CDR2 SYDVKM. CDR3 size: 10 residues. CDR3 sequence reads: CGTGRNEQFF. The CDR3 nucleotides read TGTGGGACAGGGCGAAATGAGCAGTTCTTC.

The CDR3 DNA reads as TGTGCCAGCAGCTTTCTGAGCGGGGGACACTACGAGCAGTACTTC. It specifies CASSFLSGGHYEQYF. The gene calls are TRBV11-1 and TRBJ2-7; 8 bases map to TRBD2. With V trimmed by 3 bases and J by 3 bases, 7 bases remained unmatched. This CDR3 is built from 15 residues. Germline lookup yields CDR1 SGHAT and CDR2 FQDESV (reference sequence).

The chain combines TRBV30 with TRBJ1-2; possibly TRBD1 for D (6 bases). Trimming cost V 4 bases and J 0 bases, with 15 bases left between them. CDR1 is GTSNPN and CDR2 is SVGIG in the germline V gene (reference sequence). The CDR3 loop spans 15 amino acids. The CDR3 DNA sequence: TGTGCCTGGAATAGACAGGACCAAACTAACTATGGCTACACCTTC. Translation: CAWNRQDQTNYGYTF.

This clone has just one count. The chain is built from TRBV20-1 and TRBJ1-1; no clear D gene. Trimming took off 2 bases at V and 7 bases at J, with 8 bases between the two ends. The CDR3 loop spans 11 amino acids. In germline, CDR1 is DFQATT, CDR2 SNEGSKA (reference sequence). Here the CDR3 DNA reads TGCAGTGCTAGATTCGGACTTGAAGCTTTCTTT. Translation: CSARFGLEAFF.